The rows below give T cell receptor beta chains drawn from one sample of a study of Tregs in tolerant kidney transplant recipients. Profiled with immunoSEQ multiplex PCR; TCRdb holds only in-frame clones, not every one. The sample lists around 75,000 clones; about 89% were seen once. The sequencing used CD4+ T cells from blood, collected before the transplant. Every receptor here comes from a human donor who received a combined kidney and bone marrow transplant. The CDR3 runs from the conserved cysteine through the conserved F or W. D genes are given only for firm matches. The listing skips clone size in some rows; elsewhere it reads once, few, many or a size class.

d_call clone_size j_call v_call cdr3_nt cdr3_aa
NA NA TRBJ2-1 TRBV5-4 TGTGCCAGCAGCTTGGCCGCGGGTCTAAACAATGAGCAGTTCTTC CASSLAAGLNNEQFF
TRBD1 NA TRBJ2-7 TRBV28 TGTGCCAGCAGTTCACCGGGACAGGGTTCCTACGAGCAGTACTTC CASSSPGQGSYEQYF
TRBD1 once TRBJ2-7 TRBV15 TGTGCCACCAGCAGTGACTCCGGGACAGGAACTTTTCGCTCCTACGAGCAGTACTTC CATSSDSGTGTFRSYEQYF
TRBD1 NA TRBJ2-7 TRBV27 TGTGCCAGCAGTTGGGGGACAGGGGTCGAGCAGTACTTC CASSWGTGVEQYF
TRBD2 NA TRBJ2-7 TRBV18 TGTGCCAGCTCACCACCCGGACTAGCATCCACCTACGAGCAGTACTTC CASSPPGLASTYEQYF
NA NA TRBJ2-3 TRBV28 TGTGCCAGCAGTTCGGGAGCCACAGATACGCAGTATTTT CASSSGATDTQYF
NA NA TRBJ2-7 TRBV11-2 TGTGCCAGCAGCTTCACCGGGACTTTTAGCTCCTACGAGCAGTACTTC CASSFTGTFSSYEQYF
TRBD2 NA TRBJ2-7 TRBV30 TGTGCCTGGAGTGTAGGTGGGACTAGCTACGAGCAGTACTTC CAWSVGGTSYEQYF
TRBD2 NA TRBJ2-1 TRBV9 TGTGCCAGCAGCGTAGAGGGGACTAGTTACAATGAGCAGTTCTTC CASSVEGTSYNEQFF
TRBD2 NA TRBJ2-1 TRBV10-3 TGTGCCATCAGTGGAACTGGGTTGGAGCGGGAGGGCCGAGTCTTC CAISGTGLEREGRVF
TRBD2 NA TRBJ2-5 TRBV2 TGTGCCAGCAGTTCCACTAGCGGGAGTTATGAGACCCAGTACTTC CASSSTSGSYETQYF
NA NA TRBJ1-2 TRBV7-2 TGTGCCAGCAGCTTAAGTCCCTCTAGTGGCTACACCTTC CASSLSPSSGYTF
TRBD2 NA TRBJ2-3 TRBV2 TGTGCCAGCAGAGCTCTCGCGACTAGCGGGAGTAGCACAGATACGCAGTATTTT CASRALATSGSSTDTQYF
TRBD2 NA TRBJ2-7 TRBV28 TGTGCCAGCAGTTTTCGGGGGGGAGGCTACGAGCAGTACTTC CASSFRGGGYEQYF
TRBD2 NA TRBJ2-1 TRBV4-3 TGCGCCAGCAGCCAAGGTGCGGGAGGGCAGTTCTTC CASSQGAGGQFF
TRBD2 once TRBJ2-5 TRBV19 TGTGCCAGTAGTATGATACTAGCGGGATCGCAAGAGACCCAGTACTTC CASSMILAGSQETQYF
NA NA TRBJ2-6 TRBV27 TGTGCCAGCAGTCCCATCGGATACAGGGTGTCTTTTTCTGGGGCCAACGTCCTGACTTTC CASSPIGYRVSFSGANVLTF
TRBD2 NA TRBJ2-7 TRBV6-1 TGTGCCAGCACCCCGGACGGGGGCGGGAGGGGGGAGCAGTACTTC CASTPDGGGRGEQYF
TRBD2 NA TRBJ2-5 TRBV18 TGTGCCAGCTCACCGCCGGGACTAGCGACAGAGACCCAGTACTTC CASSPPGLATETQYF
TRBD2 NA TRBJ2-1 TRBV18 TGTGCCAGCTCTCCTTTCGACTCGACTAGCGGGAGAGCAAATGAGCAGTTCTTC CASSPFDSTSGRANEQFF
TRBD1 NA TRBJ2-7 TRBV7-2 TGTGCCAGCAGCTCCAAACCGGGACAGGGTACAACCCACGAGCAGTACTTC CASSSKPGQGTTHEQYF
TRBD1 NA TRBJ1-4 TRBV7-2 TGTGCCAGCAGCCGGGACAGGTCTAATGAAAAACTGTTTTTT CASSRDRSNEKLFF
NA NA TRBJ1-2 TRBV15 TGTGCCACCAGCAGGGAGGGATGGAGCTATGGCTACACCTTC CATSREGWSYGYTF
NA NA TRBJ1-3 TRBV5-6 TGTGCCAGCAGCCGACTAACCTACAACTCTGGAAACACCATATATTTT CASSRLTYNSGNTIYF
TRBD1 NA TRBJ1-4 TRBV28 TGTGCCAGCAGTTTTTCCCTTGACAGGGACGGTGAAAAACTGTTTTTT CASSFSLDRDGEKLFF
NA few TRBJ2-1 TRBV28 TGTGCCAGCAGTTTATACACAGAGCAGTTCTTC CASSLYTEQFF
TRBD2 NA TRBJ2-3 TRBV7-3 TGTGCCAGCAGCCCAAATGTACTAGCGGGCAGCACAGATACGCAGTATTTT CASSPNVLAGSTDTQYF
NA NA TRBJ2-1 TRBV5-1 TGCGCCAGCAGCTTGGCCCCCAGGGGTAATAATGAGCAGTTCTTC CASSLAPRGNNEQFF
NA NA TRBJ2-1 TRBV7-2 TGTGCCAGCAGCTTAGCATCCGGGAGTAGTGAGCAGTTCTTC CASSLASGSSEQFF
TRBD1 NA TRBJ1-1 TRBV19 TGTGCCAGTAGTATAGACGCCGGGACAGGGGTGTCGTTAGCTTTCTTT CASSIDAGTGVSLAFF
NA NA TRBJ2-1 TRBV27 TGTGCCAGCAGTTTAGTGCGGCGGGAAGGAACCTACAATGAGCAGTTCTTC CASSLVRREGTYNEQFF
TRBD2 few TRBJ2-1 TRBV5-1 TGCGCCAGCAGCTCAGCGGGAGGATCCTACAATGAGCAGTTCTTC CASSSAGGSYNEQFF
NA once TRBJ1-5 TRBV10-2 TGCGCCAGCAGTGAGGGGGCAGTTCGGGGCAATCAGCCCCAGCATTTT CASSEGAVRGNQPQHF
TRBD2 NA TRBJ2-7 TRBV28 TGTGCCAGCAGTCCTTCCCCACTAGCGGGAGGTTCCTACGAGCAGTACTTC CASSPSPLAGGSYEQYF
NA NA TRBJ2-7 TRBV28 TGTGCCAGCAGTCTACATGGGGGACTCCCCCGCGCCGAGCAGTACTTC CASSLHGGLPRAEQYF
NA NA TRBJ2-3 TRBV11-2 TGTGCCAGCAGTGGGGGAGGTGGGGATACGCAGTATTTT CASSGGGGDTQYF
TRBD2 NA TRBJ2-5 TRBV5-1 TGCGCCAGCAGCTTCGGTCTAGCGGGAGCCTCCCAAGAGACCCAGTACTTC CASSFGLAGASQETQYF
TRBD2 NA TRBJ2-7 TRBV15 TGTGCCACCAGCAGAAGACTAGCGGACTACGAGCAGTACTTC CATSRRLADYEQYF
TRBD1 once TRBJ2-3 TRBV10-1 TGCGCCAGCACGGGACAGGGTACAGATACGCAGTATTTT CASTGQGTDTQYF
NA once TRBJ1-1 TRBV19 TGTGCCAGTAGTAGGGGGCAGTGGAACACTGAAGCTTTCTTT CASSRGQWNTEAFF
TRBD1 NA TRBJ1-2 TRBV5-5 TGTGCCAGCAGCTTGGAGACAGGGTCTAACTATGGCTACACCTTC CASSLETGSNYGYTF
NA NA TRBJ2-7 TRBV4-3 TGCGCCAGCAGCCAAGACCCCAACGAGCAGTACTTC CASSQDPNEQYF
TRBD2 NA TRBJ2-1 TRBV5-1 TGCGCCAGCAGAAATAGCGGGAGGGCCGGAGAGGGATACAATGAGCAGTTCTTC CASRNSGRAGEGYNEQFF
NA few TRBJ2-1 TRBV10-3 TGTGCCATCCAGTGGTCAGATTTGTACAATGAGCAGTTCTTC CAIQWSDLYNEQFF
TRBD1 NA TRBJ2-7 TRBV6-1 TGTGCCAGCAGTGAAGATTCAGGGGGCTTCAACGAGCAGTACTTC CASSEDSGGFNEQYF
NA NA TRBJ2-7 TRBV11-2 TGTGCCAGCAGCTTACCCCCCGGTGGCGAGCAGTACTTC CASSLPPGGEQYF
TRBD2 NA TRBJ2-5 TRBV9 TGTGCCAGCAGCGTAGAAGCCCATAGCGGGAGCCCTTCCGCTGAGACCCAGTACTTC CASSVEAHSGSPSAETQYF
TRBD1 NA TRBJ2-7 TRBV29-1 TGCAGGGGGGGACAGGGGGCCTACTACGAGCAGTACTTC CRGGQGAYYEQYF
TRBD2 NA TRBJ2-1 TRBV5-1 TGCGCCAGCAGCTTGGCCATAGCGGGAGGGTCCTACAATGAGCAGTTCTTC CASSLAIAGGSYNEQFF
TRBD2 NA TRBJ2-5 TRBV6-5 TGTGCCAGCGGGACTAGCGGGAGTTATGAGACCCAGTACTTC CASGTSGSYETQYF
TRBD2 NA TRBJ2-2 TRBV5-1 TGCGCCAGCAGCTTAGGCAGCGGGAGGGCCACCGGGGAGCTGTTTTTT CASSLGSGRATGELFF
NA once TRBJ2-2 TRBV2 TGTGCCAGCGGAACTAGCACCGATCCCACCGGGGAGCTGTTTTTT CASGTSTDPTGELFF
TRBD1 NA TRBJ1-5 TRBV4-2 TGTGCCAGCAGCCAAGATCAGGGACAGGGGGTAGGTCAGCCCCAGCATTTT CASSQDQGQGVGQPQHF
TRBD2 NA TRBJ2-7 TRBV7-9 TGTGCCAGCGGAACTAGCGGGAGCTACGAGCAGTACTTC CASGTSGSYEQYF
NA once TRBJ1-2 TRBV5-1 TGCGCCAGCAGCTTGGGCGGAACTAACTATGGCTACACCTTC CASSLGGTNYGYTF
NA NA TRBJ2-7 TRBV19 TGTGCCAGTAGGAACAGGGTCACATCCTACGAGCAGTACTTC CASRNRVTSYEQYF
NA NA TRBJ1-1 TRBV4-2 TGTGCCAGCAGCCAAGACCAGGACACTGAAGCTTTCTTT CASSQDQDTEAFF
NA NA TRBJ2-4 TRBV9 TGTGCCAGCAGCGGTAGCGAACTAGCCAAAAACATTCAGTACTTC CASSGSELAKNIQYF
TRBD1 once TRBJ1-1 TRBV25-1 TGTGCCAGCAGTGAATGGGACAGGGGGCAAACTGAAGCTTTCTTT CASSEWDRGQTEAFF